This T cell receptor (beta chain) emerged from a study of T cell responses to AZD1222 COVID-19 vaccine (dated by TCRdb to the early 2020s). Turning to the overall study: A total of roughly 240 trial participants underwent TCR sequencing, of whom 200 to 220 received two doses of AZD1222 and some 25 received two doses of the MenACWY control vaccine. Enrollment into the trials was organized by age into subgroups of 18-55, 56-69 and 70-plus years, and those subgroups contained roughly 160, 29 and 62 TCR-sequenced participants, respectively. What the study reported, not specific to this receptor: Conclusions about previously exposed vaccinees are limited, since just five or six AZD1222 recipients were seropositive for SARS-CoV-2 at baseline. Nearly half of unique spike-specific TCRs reportedly recognized epitopes outside regions mutated in the B.1.351 and B.1.1.7 variants. Participants were mostly white British, with more females than males. The authors suggested clonal diversity may have been underestimated. Because no samples from the day 14 peak response were available, repertoires could be characterized only after the peak T cell response. The whole spike protein was spanned by vaccine-associated CD4 TCRs, and dominant responses were seen in regions 160-218 and 743-854. The 56-69-year group was small, and its depth increase did not reach significance, likely because of low power. After two AZD1222 doses, spike-specific TCR breadth and depth were significantly higher than at day 0 and than in MenACWY recipients.

The CDR3 regions of human TCRbeta chains were analyzed by immunosequencing. The source study handled its data this way. Repertoire TCRs were checked for matches against a reference library of SARS-CoV-2-specific TCRs that had been generated using the MIRA antigen-specificity platform. Breadth meant the fraction of unique TCRs that were SARS-CoV-2-associated, whereas depth meant the fraction of total T cells that were SARS-CoV-2-associated. Using the MIRA data, each spike-specific TCR was assigned both to the spike region to which the TCR was reactive and to a CD4 or CD8 class. Log10-transformed breadth and depth values were compared by one-way ANOVA with Sidak's multiple comparisons tests. The table was pulled from immuneACCESS by TCRdb, which kept in-frame rearrangements only. Such tables lose some clones; where checked, under half of the loss comes from unresolved V genes, and the rest has no known cause. For V, J and clone size, that table is used; D and trimming come from the DNA. This sample has about 81,000 clones in its table, and approximately 89% of those were observed once. Roughly 8% of the sample is taken by the ten largest.

This clone is a singleton in its sample. Its specific antigen is unknown. No clone much larger than this one lies a single base away; base qualities are absent. The CDR3 holds 14 amino acids from the cysteine to the phenylalanine. Only the CDR3 portion is preserved as DNA: 42 bases, with reading frame beginning at the first base. V is clipped by 1 base and J by 4 bases, and the sequence between their germline boundaries is 10 bases long. CDR1 and CDR2 (MNHEY, SVGAGI) derive from the germline V gene. In the paper's terms, the time point label means: about 28 days (+/-7) after the second vaccine dose. AZD1222 recipients whose second dose came at about 4 weeks and those whose second dose came at about 12 weeks were combined into one group, since spike-specific TCR depth and breadth did not differ between the two schedules. The vaccinee samples were drawn from two UK trials, COV001 and COV002, one of which was a single-blind randomized controlled phase 2/3 trial testing AZD1222 (ChAdOx1 nCoV-19) in healthy adults. For TCRbeta chain sequencing, PBMC samples were collected from trial participants at day 0 and at day 28 after the second dose.

The receptor was derived from an adult who received the AZD1222 COVID-19 vaccine. Sample: peripheral blood, taken 28 days after the second AZD1222 dose. The chain employs TRBV6-5 and TRBJ2-5, with an unclear D gene assignment. The CDR3 protein is CASSYLGSRETQYF. The sequence in DNA is TGTGCCAGCAGTTACTTGGGTAGTCGAGAGACCCAGTACTTC.